These 7 T cell receptor beta chains originate from one sample sequenced in a study of T cell responses to AZD1222 COVID-19 vaccine. Measured with immunoSEQ multiplex PCR; TCRdb has only the in-frame clones, and not every one. This table has 29,000 or so clones, over 90% appearing once. The sequencing used peripheral blood, collected on day 0 of AZD1222 vaccination. The receptor source for this set is an adult in good health.

The chain recombines TRBV6-5 with TRBJ1-5; D not certain. The CDR3 is made up of 15 amino acids. V lost 0 bases to trimming and J lost 9 bases, with 15 bases between them. The germline V gene has CDR1 MNHEY and CDR2 SVGAGI. CDR3 sequence: CASSYSRGPAGPQHF. In DNA form, the CDR3 reads TGTGCCAGCAGTTACTCGCGCGGGCCCGCGGGGCCCCAGCATTTT.

The chain has TRBV12-3 or TRBV12-4 and TRBJ2-4; 9 bases match TRBD2. Trimming at V came to 4 bases and at J to 6 bases, leaving 1 base not matched to a gene. The CDR3 is made up of 13 amino acids. CDR3: CASSSAGGNIQYF. The DNA for the CDR3 is TGTGCCAGCAGTTCAGCGGGAGGAAACATTCAGTACTTC.

This clone was picked up one time. The chain carries TRBV30 and TRBJ2-2; TRBD1 agrees at 7 bases. The trim removed 4 bases at V and 4 bases at J, leaving 9 bases unmatched. Germline loops: CDR1 GTSNPN, CDR2 SVGIG (reference sequence). This CDR3 contains 15 residues. CDR3: CAWNPETGLTGELFF. In DNA form, the CDR3 reads TGTGCCTGGAACCCCGAGACAGGGCTCACCGGGGAGCTGTTTTTT.

CDR3 DNA sequence: TGTGCCAGCAGCCCGGGGCCGACAGGCAGAACTGAAGCTTTCTTT. Translating gives CASSPGPTGRTEAFF. The genes are TRBV9 and TRBJ1-1; a possible D gene is TRBD1 (6 bases). The CDR3 has 15 residues. CDR1 and CDR2 from the germline V gene are SGDLS and YYNGEE. V was trimmed by 4 bases and J by 5 bases, leaving 18 bases between them.

The chain joins TRBV3-1 (or the pseudogene TRBV3-2) to TRBJ2-1; D not certain. The CDR3 runs to 12 residues. The germline V gene encodes CDR1 LGHDT and CDR2 YNNKEL (reference sequence). Deletions cut 0 bases from V and 12 bases from J, with 9 bases between. The CDR3 nucleotides read TGTGCCAGCAGCCAAGACGAGAGGCGGCAGTTCTTC. Its translation: CASSQDERRQFF.

This rearrangement joins TRBV18 to TRBJ2-7; D remains ambiguous. The germline V gene encodes CDR1 KGHSH and CDR2 LQKENI. The germline V and J ends were trimmed by 2 bases and 4 bases, with 3 bases remaining between them. This CDR3 comprises 11 residues. The chain's CDR3 is CASSPGYEQYF. The CDR3 DNA follows: TGTGCCAGCTCACCAGGTTACGAGCAGTACTTC. The variable domain in full, completed from reference TRBV18 and TRBJ2-7, reads NAGVMQNPRHLVRRRGQEARLRCSPMKGHSHVYWYRQLPEEGLKFMVYLQKENIIDESGMPKERFSAEFPKEGPSILRIQQVVRGDSAAYFCASSPGYEQYFGPGTRLTVT.

V gene TRBV3-1 (or the pseudogene TRBV3-2) combines with J gene TRBJ1-1, with D hard to call. Trimming took off 4 bases at V and 5 bases at J, with 17 bases between the two ends. The germline V gene encodes CDR1 LGHDT and CDR2 YNNKEL (reference sequence). There are 15 residues in the CDR3. The CDR3 coding sequence is TGTGCCAGCAGCCTGCCCGGGCCCAGCGGGACTGAAGCTTTCTTT. It translates to CASSLPGPSGTEAFF.